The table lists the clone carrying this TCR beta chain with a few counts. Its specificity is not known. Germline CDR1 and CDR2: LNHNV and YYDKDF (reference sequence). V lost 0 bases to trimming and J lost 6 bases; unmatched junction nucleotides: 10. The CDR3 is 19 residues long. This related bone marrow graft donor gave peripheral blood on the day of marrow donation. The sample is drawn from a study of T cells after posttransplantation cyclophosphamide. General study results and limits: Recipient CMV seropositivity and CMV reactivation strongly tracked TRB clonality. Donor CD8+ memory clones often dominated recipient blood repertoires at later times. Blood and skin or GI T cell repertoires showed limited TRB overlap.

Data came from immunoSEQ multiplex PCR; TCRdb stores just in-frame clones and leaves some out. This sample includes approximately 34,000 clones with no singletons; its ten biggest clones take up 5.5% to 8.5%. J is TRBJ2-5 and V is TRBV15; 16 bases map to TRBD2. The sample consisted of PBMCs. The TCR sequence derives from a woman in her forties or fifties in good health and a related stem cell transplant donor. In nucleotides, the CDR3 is TGTGCCACCAGCAGAGATGTTCGGGGGACTAGCGGGAGGGCACAGACCCAGTACTTC. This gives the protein CATSRDVRGTSGRAQTQYF. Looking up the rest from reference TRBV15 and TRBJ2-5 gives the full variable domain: DAMVIQNPRYQVTQFGKPVTLSCSQTLNHNVMYWYQQKSSQAPKLLFHYYDKDFNNEADTPDNFQSRRPNTSFCFLDIRSPGLGDTAMYLCATSRDVRGTSGRAQTQYFGPGTRLLVL.